One TCR beta chain is described in this entry. The data were taken from a study of blood T cell repertoires in COVID-19. Trimming at V came to 8 bases and at J to 8 bases, leaving 7 bases not matched to a gene. Germline V gives CDR1 SGHAT, CDR2 FQNNGV. The CDR3 consists of 14 residues. The method was immunoSEQ multiplex PCR; TCRdb's version includes in-frame clones alone and lacks a portion of them. Of around 75,000 clones in the sample, approximately 85% were seen once. Material for sequencing was peripheral blood. This receptor was identified in a woman older than 75 with active or convalescent COVID-19. The chain recombines TRBV11-2 with TRBJ2-1; 12 positions agree with TRBD2. The CDR3 region has the DNA TGTGCCAGCGGCCGACTAGCGGGGGTCGATGAGCAGTTCTTC. Translating gives CASGRLAGVDEQFF.